Shown below are 14 T cell receptor beta chains from a single sample sequenced in a study of blood T cell repertoires in COVID-19. Clones were read by immunoSEQ multiplex PCR, and TCRdb kept only the in-frame ones, dropping some. The data hold some 83,000 clones, with roughly 80% observed a single time. Sequencing was carried out using peripheral blood. The source is a man in his sixties with active or convalescent COVID-19.

V is TRBV11-1 and J is TRBJ2-1, with D possibly matching TRBD2 (5 bases). The CDR3 contains 15 residues. Germline CDR1 reads SGHAT; CDR2 reads FQDESV (reference sequence). Trimming removed 4 bases from V and 7 bases from J, with 17 bases in between. CDR3 in amino acids: CASSSRLSGENEQFF. In nucleotides, the CDR3 is TGTGCCAGCAGCTCCCGTCTGTCCGGGGAGAATGAGCAGTTCTTC.

The chain combines TRBV7-2 with TRBJ1-1, with a tentative D call TRBD1 (6 bases). The CDR3 covers 15 residues. Trimming shortened V by 1 base and J by 1 base, and 10 bases separated the two germline ends. Germline CDR1 reads SGHTA; CDR2 reads FQGNSA. For the CDR3, the DNA is TGTGCCAGCAGCTTAGGACAGGCTCAGAACACTGAAGCTTTCTTT. Translating it yields CASSLGQAQNTEAFF.

This clone appeared a single time. The chain employs TRBV27 and TRBJ2-5; 15 bases agree with TRBD2. The CDR3 runs to 16 residues. Trimming took 7 bases from V and 5 from J; bases not matched to a gene: 8. CDR1 is MNHEY and CDR2 is SMNVEV in the germline V gene (reference sequence). CDR3 loop: CASTWTSGGAEETQYF. CDR3 DNA: TGTGCCAGCACCTGGACTAGCGGGGGGGCCGAGGAGACCCAGTACTTC.

The chain uses TRBV9 and TRBJ2-7; 8 bases fit TRBD1. V lost 0 bases and J lost 7; bases outside the gene matches: 6. CDR1 and CDR2 from the germline V gene are SGDLS and YYNGEE. The CDR3 runs 14 residues. The CDR3 nucleotides are TGTGCCAGCAGCGTAGATCAGGGGGCGAGGGAGCAGTACTTC. Its protein product is CASSVDQGAREQYF.

Note on this clone: The junction departs from germline at one end; a sequencing error may be responsible. The J gene is TRBJ1-2, the V gene TRBV6-5; TRBD1 is a possible D gene (5 bases). The CDR3 has 14 amino acids. The germline gives CDR1 MNHEY, CDR2 SVGAGI. In DNA, the CDR3 is TGTGCCAGCAGTCTGTCTAGGCGGGACTACGGCTACACCTTC. It specifies CASSLSRRDYGYTF.

This sequence joins TRBV7-2 and TRBJ2-2; no reliable D call. Germline V gene data show CDR1 as SGHTA and CDR2 as FQGNSA. This CDR3 has 13 amino acids. V lost 5 bases, J lost 5 bases, and 9 bases lay in between. This chain's CDR3 is CASSRRRTGELFF. The CDR3 bases are TGTGCCAGCAGCAGGCGGCGAACCGGGGAGCTGTTTTTT.

This rearrangement joins TRBV4-3 to TRBJ2-3; 9 bases match TRBD2. The ends lost 0 bases at V and 10 bases at J; junction bases unmatched: 11. CDR3 length: 16 residues. The germline CDR1 and CDR2 sequences are LGHNA and YSLEER. CDR3 nucleotide sequence: TGCGCCAGCAGCCAAGAGTCTGCGGGGGGGCTCGGTGCGCAGTATTTT. Residues: CASSQESAGGLGAQYF.

This clone was counted between two and nine times. The V gene is TRBV27, the J gene TRBJ2-7, with D maybe TRBD1 (5 bases). The CDR3 sequence is 17 residues long. Germline V gene sequence: CDR1 MNHEY, CDR2 SMNVEV (reference sequence). Trimming stripped 5 bases from V and 0 bases from J, with 20 bases between. The CDR3 coding sequence is TGTGCCAGCAGTGTGGGTCTCCAGGGCCCGAGCTCCTACGAGCAGTACTTC. This encodes CASSVGLQGPSSYEQYF.

This clone was observed a few times. The chain carries TRBV4-2 and TRBJ2-7, with D tentatively TRBD1 (6 bases). Germline loops: CDR1 LGHNA, CDR2 YNFKEQ. V lost 1 base and J lost 4, with 14 bases in between. The CDR3 consists of 15 residues. CDR3 nucleotide sequence: TGTGCCAGCAGCCAAGCGCTCGGACAGCCATACGAGCAGTACTTC. Translated: CASSQALGQPYEQYF.

The V call is TRBV9, the J call TRBJ2-1; TRBD1 matches 8 bases. The CDR3 extends over 15 amino acids. CDR1 SGDLS and CDR2 YYNGEE come from the germline V gene. Germline trimming cut 6 bases from V and 5 bases from J; bases unmatched to any gene: 10. As DNA, the CDR3 is TGTGCCAGCACCCTAGACAGGGGTCCCAACAATGAGCAGTTCTTC. This sequence encodes CASTLDRGPNNEQFF.

The chain joins TRBV19 to TRBJ2-7, with TRBD1 as a possible D gene (7 bases). Per germline, CDR1 LNHDA and CDR2 SQIVND (reference sequence). This CDR3 is 14 amino acids long. The V end was cut by 1 base, the J end by 4 bases, with 11 bases between. Written as DNA, the CDR3 is TGTGCCAGTAGTATAGCAGGGGGAGGATACGAGCAGTACTTC. Its translation is CASSIAGGGYEQYF.

The chain links TRBV6-2 or TRBV6-3 to TRBJ2-7; TRBD1 is a possible D gene (6 bases). The CDR3 extends over 13 amino acids. V was clipped by 5 bases and J by 7 bases, with 15 bases between them. Germline V gives CDR1 MNHEY, CDR2 SVGEGT. The CDR3 DNA reads TGTGCCAGCAGTAAAACGACAGGCTTGGAGCAGTACTTC. It yields the protein CASSKTTGLEQYF.

The table lists this clone with many counts. The V call is TRBV5-4, the J call TRBJ2-1; TRBD2 matches 7 bases. Germline loops: CDR1 SGHNT, CDR2 YYREEE (reference sequence). This CDR3 has 13 amino acids. V dropped 4 bases and J dropped 10; count of bases not matched to a gene: 8. CDR3: CASSGLDSKEQFF. The CDR3 nucleotides are TGTGCCAGCAGCGGACTAGACTCCAAAGAGCAGTTCTTC.

The J gene is TRBJ1-5, the V gene TRBV9; 9 nucleotides match TRBD1. V lost 7 bases and J lost 6; bases outside the gene matches: 8. The CDR3 has 14 residues. The germline gives CDR1 SGDLS, CDR2 YYNGEE. The CDR3 DNA reads as TGTGCCAGCGGCCCGGGACAGGGTGTTCAGCCCCAGCATTTT. As protein: CASGPGQGVQPQHF. Filled out from reference TRBV9 and TRBJ1-5, the complete variable domain reads DSGVTQTPKHLITATGQRVTLRCSPRSGDLSVYWYQQSLDQGLQFLIQYYNGEERAKGNILERFSAQQFPDLHSELNLSSLELGDSALYFCASGPGQGVQPQHFGDGTRLSIL.